These T cell receptor beta chains were read from a single sample in a study of T cell changes during pregnancy in multiple sclerosis. Sequenced by immunoSEQ multiplex PCR; TCRdb stores in-frame clones only, minus some. The sample carries over 25,000 clones, about 93% recorded once. The sample here was CD8+ T cells from peripheral blood mononuclear cells, taken before pregnancy. These receptors were taken from a female donor with multiple sclerosis, enrolled in a pregnancy study. CDR3s include the opening cysteine and the closing phenylalanine or tryptophan. A D gene is named only where the DNA matches it firmly. The size field is filled for only some rows; it gives once, few, many or a size class.

>-|-|TRBJ1-5|TRBV27
TGTGCCAGCAGCTGGACAGGCAATCAGCCCCAGCATTTT
CASSWTGNQPQHF
>TRBD2|-|TRBJ2-3|TRBV25-1
TGTGCCAGCAGTGAATTCAGCGGGAGAAGGACGGATACGCAGTATTTT
CASSEFSGRRTDTQYF
>-|-|TRBJ2-2|TRBV7-8
TGTGCCAGCAGCTTAGGCAGGACCGGGGAGCTGTTTTTT
CASSLGRTGELFF
>-|-|TRBJ2-1|TRBV4-3
TGCGCCAGCAGCCTCCAGGCGGGCTCCTACAATGAGCAGTTCTTC
CASSLQAGSYNEQFF
>-|-|TRBJ2-1|TRBV29-1
TGCAGCGTTGAACCGGCGGGAAGAGAGTACAATGAGCAGTTCTTC
CSVEPAGREYNEQFF
>TRBD1|-|TRBJ1-2|TRBV27
TGTGCCAGCAGCCCGGGACAGGGCCTCAACTATGGCTACACCTTC
CASSPGQGLNYGYTF
>-|-|TRBJ1-2|TRBV6-5
TGTGCCAGCAGTTACGGGGCTGGCTATGGCTACACCTTC
CASSYGAGYGYTF
>-|-|TRBJ1-1|TRBV6-1
TGTGCCAGCAGTGTTACCGGGACTGGAGTCACTGAAGCTTTCTTT
CASSVTGTGVTEAFF
>TRBD1|-|TRBJ2-5|TRBV2
TGTGCCAGCAGCAGGACAGGGCAAGAGACCCAGTACTTC
CASSRTGQETQYF
>-|-|TRBJ2-2|TRBV5-6
TGTGCCAGCAGCCCACAGAGCACCGGGGAGCTGTTTTTT
CASSPQSTGELFF
>-|-|TRBJ2-6|TRBV6-4
TGTGCCAGCCAACGACCGTACGGGGGTACCCTCTCTGGGGCCAACGTCCTGACTTTC
CASQRPYGGTLSGANVLTF
>-|-|TRBJ2-5|TRBV27
TGTGCCAGCAGTTTAAGGTGGGATCTGGACTTCCCGGTATCAGAGACCCAGTACTTC
CASSLRWDLDFPVSETQYF
>-|-|TRBJ2-3|TRBV27
TGTGCCAGCAGTCCCTCCCGGGCAGATACGCAGTATTTT
CASSPSRADTQYF
>-|-|TRBJ1-5|TRBV15
TGTGCCACCAGCAGAGATCGAGGCAATCAGCCCCAGCATTTT
CATSRDRGNQPQHF
>-|-|TRBJ2-1|TRBV6-5
TGTGCCAGCAGTTATCGCCCGCCCCAGGGCAATGAGCAGTTCTTC
CASSYRPPQGNEQFF
>-|-|TRBJ2-3|TRBV2
TGTGCCAGCAGTACTAGGGCAGACACAGATACGCAGTATTTT
CASSTRADTDTQYF
>-|-|TRBJ2-1|TRBV27
TGTGCCAGCAACACTCTAGCGTCCCCGTACAATGAGCAGTTCTTC
CASNTLASPYNEQFF
>TRBD1|once|TRBJ1-2|TRBV27
TGTGCCAGCAGTCCCCGACAGGGGGGCTGGTATGGCTACACCTTC
CASSPRQGGWYGYTF
>-|once|TRBJ1-3|TRBV28
TGTGCCAGCAGCTCAGGGGACGGGTACTCTGGAAACACCATATATTTT
CASSSGDGYSGNTIYF
>-|-|TRBJ2-2|TRBV11-2
TGTGCCAGCAGCCCCGGATGGAGTCCCGGGGAGCTGTTTTTT
CASSPGWSPGELFF
>TRBD1|-|TRBJ2-7|TRBV7-6
TGTGCCAGCAGTTTGGACAGGACTTTCTCCTACGAGCAGTACTTC
CASSLDRTFSYEQYF
>-|once|TRBJ2-1|TRBV13
TGTGCCAGCAGCTCCGACCGTCGGGGTTGGGATGAGCAGTTCTTC
CASSSDRRGWDEQFF